One sample yielded the 15 T cell receptor beta chains listed below, sequenced in a study of identical twins. TCRdb re-analysed the 5' RACE reads in MiXCR, keeping a single row per CDR3 protein. The data show 650,000 to 800,000 distinct CDR3 sequences, under 9% seen once. This sample was also put to use in a study of yellow fever vaccine responses in identical twins.

Input material: PBMCs. These receptors all come from a woman aged 18-29 years in good health.

The chain couples TRBV30 to TRBJ2-7; 7 bases line up with TRBD1. The CDR3 covers 12 residues. Germline CDR1 reads GTSNPN; CDR2 reads SVGIG (reference sequence). V trimming: 6 bases; J trimming: 5 bases; junction bases outside the gene matches: 7. CDR3 protein: CACIRGYNEQYF. The DNA for the CDR3 is TGTGCCTGTATCAGGGGGTATAACGAGCAGTACTTC.

The chain links TRBV29-1 to TRBJ2-5, with D perhaps matching TRBD2 (5 bases). The V end was cut by 6 bases, the J end by 7 bases, with 18 bases between. CDR1 is SQVTM, CDR2 ANQGSEA, per germline. This CDR3 spans 13 amino acids. This chain's CDR3 is CSVLTPGGATQYF. The CDR3 DNA is TGCAGCGTCCTGACCCCAGGAGGTGCGACCCAGTACTTC.

The V gene is TRBV12-3 or TRBV12-4, the J gene TRBJ1-4; D gene unclear. Trimming removed 3 bases from V and 0 bases from J, with 5 bases in between. CDR3 length: 14 residues. CDR3 DNA: TGTGCCAGCAGTTTCAGCGCAACTAATGAAAAACTGTTTTTT. As protein: CASSFSATNEKLFF.

This clonotype turned up a few times. The J gene is TRBJ2-7, the V gene TRBV6-1, with 7 positions matching TRBD2. Trimming at V came to 7 bases and at J to 3 bases, leaving 6 bases not matched to a gene. This CDR3 spans 13 amino acids. CDR1 is MNHNS and CDR2 is SASEGT in the germline V gene. CDR3 amino acids: CASTHGTNYEQYF. For the CDR3, the DNA is TGTGCCAGCACCCACGGGACTAACTACGAGCAGTACTTC.

This chain connects TRBV12-3 or TRBV12-4 to TRBJ1-1, with D possibly matching TRBD1 (5 bases). The CDR3 has 15 amino acids. Trimming left V 7 bases short and J 2 bases short, with 17 bases between. As DNA, the CDR3 is TGTGCCAGCAAATATCATAGGGGCAGTAACACTGAAGCTTTCTTT. It is translated as CASKYHRGSNTEAFF.

In its sample, this clonotype was seen many times. The chain couples TRBV12-3 or TRBV12-4 to TRBJ1-2, with 10 bases matching TRBD1. The CDR3 totals 13 residues. J gave up 12 bases and V 7 bases, and 11 bases lay outside the gene matches. This CDR3 is CASTQWTGGLNTF. The CDR3 coding sequence is TGTGCCAGCACCCAATGGACAGGGGGGTTGAACACCTTC.

This clonotype has a handful of counts. In nucleotides, the CDR3 is TGTGCCATCAGTTCGCGGGGGGAAGACGAGCAGTACTTC. Amino acid sequence: CAISSRGEDEQYF. V usage is TRBV10-3 and J usage is TRBJ2-7; 8 bases match TRBD2. With 5 bases clipped from V and 5 bases from J, the junction kept 5 bases outside the gene matches. Germline V gene data show CDR1 as ENHRY and CDR2 as SYGVKD. The CDR3 spans 13 residues.

This clonotype has only a few counts. In DNA form, the CDR3 reads TGTGCCAGCAGTCCGGGACTAGCGGGAGGAAGGGCAGATACGCAGTATTTT. This gives the protein CASSPGLAGGRADTQYF. This chain joins TRBV12-3 or TRBV12-4 and TRBJ2-3, with 15 bases matching TRBD2. The ends lost 5 bases at V and 4 bases at J; junction bases unmatched: 7. The CDR3 length is 17 residues.

This clonotype was recorded many times. The gene calls are TRBV12-3 or TRBV12-4 and TRBJ2-5; tentatively, D is TRBD2 (7 bases). V lost 5 bases and J lost 2, with 12 bases in between. This CDR3 is built from 14 residues. The CDR3 DNA follows: TGTGCCAGCAGTCTGGGGGGGCAACAAGAGACCCAGTACTTC. This sequence encodes CASSLGGQQETQYF.

The genes are TRBV20-1 and TRBJ2-3; 8 bases are shared with TRBD1. Per the germline V gene, CDR1 is DFQATT and CDR2 is SNEGSKA (reference sequence). The trim removed 0 bases at V and 4 bases at J, leaving 9 bases unmatched. The CDR3 consists of 16 residues. CDR3 protein: CSARDGDRGTSDTQYF. CDR3 sequence (DNA): TGCAGTGCTAGAGATGGCGACAGGGGAACCTCAGATACGCAGTATTTT.

V gene TRBV3-1 combines with J gene TRBJ1-1; no reliable D call. CDR3 size: 14 residues. The ends were cut back, 1 base at V and 6 bases at J, with 12 bases in the middle. CDR1 is LGHDT, CDR2 YNNKEL, per germline (reference sequence). CDR3 sequence: CASSQGGKGPEAFF. The CDR3 DNA is TGTGCCAGCAGCCAAGGCGGCAAAGGCCCTGAAGCTTTCTTT.

V and J are TRBV7-2 and TRBJ2-5, with TRBD2 as a possible D gene (6 bases). Trimming left V 2 bases short and J 4 bases short, with 11 bases between. The CDR3 is made up of 14 amino acids. Germline V gene data show CDR1 as SGHTA and CDR2 as FQGNSA. The CDR3 region is CASSLRGTGETQYF. The CDR3 region has the DNA TGTGCCAGCAGCTTACGCGGGACGGGAGAGACCCAGTACTTC.

The chain recombines TRBV27 with TRBJ2-7; the D gene is possibly TRBD2 (5 bases). The V and J ends lost 8 bases and 2 bases respectively, with 16 bases between them. The CDR3 covers 14 residues. Germline V gene sequence: CDR1 MNHEY, CDR2 SMNVEV (reference sequence). CDR3 sequence: CASGAASSAYEQYF. CDR3 coding DNA: TGTGCCAGCGGCGCGGCTAGCTCTGCCTACGAGCAGTACTTC.

This clonotype came up a few times. The chain employs TRBV7-9 and TRBJ2-7; D is possibly TRBD1 (5 bases). This CDR3 comprises 13 residues. V was clipped by 5 bases and J by 1 base, with 9 bases between them. Germline values: CDR1 SEHNR, CDR2 FQNEAQ (reference sequence). CDR3 sequence (DNA): TGTGCCAGCAGCACTCCAGGGTCCTACGAGCAGTACTTC. Protein: CASSTPGSYEQYF.

This chain links TRBV10-3 with TRBJ2-7, with a weak D call TRBD1 (7 bases). Trimming shortened V by 4 bases and J by 2 bases, and 15 bases separated the two germline ends. This CDR3 region has 15 residues. Germline V gene lookup returns CDR1 ENHRY and CDR2 SYGVKD. Written as DNA, the CDR3 is TGTGCCATCAGTGGGGAGGACAGGAGCGCCTACGAGCAGTACTTC. Translation: CAISGEDRSAYEQYF.